This TCR beta chain was identified during a study of cytomegalovirus exposure and HLA in healthy donors. The study's findings and limits: In terms of immune exposure information, only CMV serostatus was available. Later, an analysis found that common viral pathogens appeared to be linked with several of the most significant clusters.

On this clone: Its cognate antigen is unknown.

The CDR3 extends over 12 amino acids. Germline-derived CDR1 and CDR2 are SEHNR and FQNEAQ (reference sequence). The V and J ends lost 1 base and 5 bases respectively, with 2 bases between them. The PCR used 60 Vbeta and 13 Jbeta primers. The repertoire was sequenced with immunoSEQ multiplex PCR; TCRdb's copy has only in-frame clones and lacks some. The data show around 99,000 clones, over 75% seen once. V gene TRBV7-9 combines with J gene TRBJ1-4; no clear D gene. The sequence derives from a man in his thirties or forties in good health and CMV-seronegative. Sequences were obtained from PBMCs. This CDR3 reads CASSLVNEKLFF. CDR3 DNA sequence: TGTGCCAGCAGCTTAGTAAATGAAAAACTGTTTTTT.